The entry below describes one T cell receptor beta chain. Its specificity is not known. The sample belongs to a study of blood T cells in healthy people across ages. Study-wide background: Per every two T cells, about one barcoded beta molecule was captured by template switching. Whole-study results and caveats: A greater number of naive CD4+ cells and higher diversity distinguished long-lived donors from aged donors.

PCR was performed a second time for 7 to 11 cycles using a sample-barcoded 5' primer and a J-beta primer mix. Via MiXCR, TCRdb re-called the 5' RACE reads, giving one row per CDR3 protein. This sample has just over 800,000 distinct CDR3 sequences; approximately 59% occur once, and the top ten carry around 30%. The origin of this receptor is a man in his thirties or forties in good health. The specimen sequenced was blood.

As DNA, the CDR3 is TGTGCCAGCAGTTATACCACTAGGGGTGCATACAATGAGCAGTTCTTC. This codes for CASSYTTRGAYNEQFF. The V and J genes are TRBV6-5 and TRBJ2-1, with D possibly being TRBD1 or TRBD2 (5 bases each). With 3 bases removed from V and 4 bases from J, the gap between germline ends came to 16 bases. The germline CDR1 and CDR2 sequences are MNHEY and SVGAGI. The CDR3 runs to 16 residues.